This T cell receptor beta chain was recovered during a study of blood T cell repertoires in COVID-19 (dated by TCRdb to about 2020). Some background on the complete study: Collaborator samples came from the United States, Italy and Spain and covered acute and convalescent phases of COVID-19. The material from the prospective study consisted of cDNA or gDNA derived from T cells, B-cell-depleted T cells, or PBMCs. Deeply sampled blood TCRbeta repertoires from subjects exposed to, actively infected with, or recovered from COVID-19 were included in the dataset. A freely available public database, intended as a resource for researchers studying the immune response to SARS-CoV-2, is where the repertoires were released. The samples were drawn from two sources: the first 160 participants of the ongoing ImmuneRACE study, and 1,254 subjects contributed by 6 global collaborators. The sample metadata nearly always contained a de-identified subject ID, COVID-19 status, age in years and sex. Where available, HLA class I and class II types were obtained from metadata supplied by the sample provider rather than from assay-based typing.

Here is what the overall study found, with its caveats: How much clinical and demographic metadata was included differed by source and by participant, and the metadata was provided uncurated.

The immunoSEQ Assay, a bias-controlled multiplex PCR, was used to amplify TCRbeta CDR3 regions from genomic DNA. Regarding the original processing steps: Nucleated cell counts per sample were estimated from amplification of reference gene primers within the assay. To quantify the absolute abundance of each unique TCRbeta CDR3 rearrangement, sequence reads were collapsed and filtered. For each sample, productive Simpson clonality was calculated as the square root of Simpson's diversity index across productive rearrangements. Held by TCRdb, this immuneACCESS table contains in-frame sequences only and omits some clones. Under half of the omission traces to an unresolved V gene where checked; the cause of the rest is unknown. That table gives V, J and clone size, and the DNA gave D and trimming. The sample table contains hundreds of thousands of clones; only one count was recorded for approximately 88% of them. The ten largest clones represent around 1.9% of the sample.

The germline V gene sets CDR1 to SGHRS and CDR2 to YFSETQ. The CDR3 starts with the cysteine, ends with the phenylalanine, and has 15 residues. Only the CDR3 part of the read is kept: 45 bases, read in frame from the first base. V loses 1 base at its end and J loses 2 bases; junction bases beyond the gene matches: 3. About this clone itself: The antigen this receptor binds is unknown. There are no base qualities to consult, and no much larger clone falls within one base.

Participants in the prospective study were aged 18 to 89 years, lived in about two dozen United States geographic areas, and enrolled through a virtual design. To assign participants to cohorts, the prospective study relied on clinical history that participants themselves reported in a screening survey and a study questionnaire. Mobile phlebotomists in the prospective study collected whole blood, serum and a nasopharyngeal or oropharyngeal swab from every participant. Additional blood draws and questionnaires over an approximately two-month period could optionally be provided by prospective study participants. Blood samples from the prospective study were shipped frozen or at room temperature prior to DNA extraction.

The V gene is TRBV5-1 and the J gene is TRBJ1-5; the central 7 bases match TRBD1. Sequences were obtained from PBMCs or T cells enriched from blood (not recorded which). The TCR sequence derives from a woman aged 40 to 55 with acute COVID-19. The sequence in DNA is TGCGCCAGCAGCTTGACAGGGGATCGCAATCAGCCCCAGCATTTT. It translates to CASSLTGDRNQPQHF.